This T cell receptor beta chain was captured in a study of blood T cells in healthy people across ages. Study-level results: Researchers judged that diversity estimates from one million T cells fell short of true values. While age rose, TCR beta diversity per million T cells dropped in a roughly linear way.

This clonotype was detected only once. Antigen: not known. The study isolated at least 6 million PBMCs from each sample. The CDR3 is made up of 13 amino acids. Trimming removed 5 bases at V and 10 bases at J, with 15 bases between. The germline V gene has CDR1 LGHNT and CDR2 FRNRAP. A sample-barcoded 5' primer and a J-beta primer mix were used in a second PCR of roughly 6 to 11 cycles. Each TCR beta cDNA got a 12-nucleotide random molecular identifier. One entry per CDR3 protein results from TCRdb running MiXCR on the 5' RACE reads. This sample has about 580,000 distinct CDR3 sequences, with less than 60% found just once.

V usage is TRBV12-5 and J usage is TRBJ2-1; D is ambiguous. Sequences were obtained from blood. This receptor was identified in a man at least 80 years old in good health. The DNA of the CDR3 is TGTGCTAGTGGTCAGCCGCTAATCAGAGAGCAGTTCTTC. Protein: CASGQPLIREQFF.